This TCR beta chain was recorded in a study of blood T cell repertoires in COVID-19. The CDR3 spans 12 residues. Germline V gives CDR1 SQVTM, CDR2 ANQGSEA. V gave up 7 bases and J gave up 2 bases, with 11 bases separating them. Original methodology: Cell counts per sample came from amplifying reference gene primers. The data were produced by immunoSEQ multiplex PCR, yet TCRdb's version contains in-frame clones alone and is incomplete. From that table come the V and J calls and clone size; the DNA was used to work out D and trimming. Here the sample spans about 94,000 clones, about four fifths being singletons.

The sample taken for sequencing was peripheral blood. The TCR was taken from a human donor in a cohort sampled during active COVID-19. This chain connects TRBV29-1 to TRBJ1-1; D may be TRBD1 (6 bases). CDR3 in amino acids: CSAGQLNTEAFF. The DNA of the CDR3 is TGCAGCGCTGGACAGCTAAACACTGAAGCTTTCTTT.